The TCR beta chain described here comes from a study of T cell responses to AZD1222 COVID-19 vaccine. The CDR3 sequence is 15 residues long. Germline V gene sequence: CDR1 LGHNT, CDR2 FRNRAP. V lost 6 bases and J 3 bases, leaving 15 bases between the germline ends. This clone was recorded a few times. The repertoire was sequenced with immunoSEQ multiplex PCR; TCRdb's copy has only in-frame clones and lacks some. The sample yields around 120,000 clones, 80% to 90% seen once. The V and J genes are TRBV12-5 and TRBJ2-1, with D perhaps matching TRBD1 or TRBD2 (5 bases each). The material sequenced was peripheral blood, taken on day 0 of AZD1222 vaccination. This TCR derives from an adult in good health. CDR3 DNA: TGTGCTAGTGGACTGGGACGGACGGTCTACAATGAGCAGTTCTTC. Translating gives CASGLGRTVYNEQFF. Combining the CDR3 with reference TRBV12-5 and TRBJ2-1 gives the whole variable domain DARVTQTPRHKVTEMGQEVTMRCQPILGHNTVFWYRQTMMQGLELLAYFRNRAPLDDSGMPKDRFSAEMPDATLATLKIQPSEPRDSAVYFCASGLGRTVYNEQFFGPGTRLTVL.